The clone carrying this T cell receptor beta chain was detected ten times or more. What it recognizes is unknown. The germline gives CDR1 KGHSH, CDR2 LQKENI. The V gene end was trimmed by 5 bases and the J gene end by 8 bases; junction bases not matched to a gene: 6. The CDR3 is 13 residues long. The sample belongs to a study of T cells in Graves' hyperthyroidism and ophthalmopathy. TCR beta CDR3 regions were amplified from RNA transcripts. First-round RT-PCR of the TCR CDR3 relied on the HTBI primer set. TCRdb redid the calling of the multiplex PCR reads with MiXCR, one entry per CDR3 protein. Of hundreds of thousands of distinct CDR3 sequences listed, about 16% are singletons. Study-wide findings and caveats: In the blood, most expanded thyroid clonotypes above 0.001 appeared as well. Model predictions of ophthalmopathy came a median approximately 6 months before onset.

The TCR was taken from a woman aged 40 to 55 with Graves' ophthalmopathy. J is TRBJ1-5 and V is TRBV18; 7 bases match TRBD1. Sequencing used blood. The CDR3 reads CASSTQGTEPQHF. The CDR3 DNA reads TGTGCCAGCTCAACACAGGGGACGGAGCCCCAGCATTTT.